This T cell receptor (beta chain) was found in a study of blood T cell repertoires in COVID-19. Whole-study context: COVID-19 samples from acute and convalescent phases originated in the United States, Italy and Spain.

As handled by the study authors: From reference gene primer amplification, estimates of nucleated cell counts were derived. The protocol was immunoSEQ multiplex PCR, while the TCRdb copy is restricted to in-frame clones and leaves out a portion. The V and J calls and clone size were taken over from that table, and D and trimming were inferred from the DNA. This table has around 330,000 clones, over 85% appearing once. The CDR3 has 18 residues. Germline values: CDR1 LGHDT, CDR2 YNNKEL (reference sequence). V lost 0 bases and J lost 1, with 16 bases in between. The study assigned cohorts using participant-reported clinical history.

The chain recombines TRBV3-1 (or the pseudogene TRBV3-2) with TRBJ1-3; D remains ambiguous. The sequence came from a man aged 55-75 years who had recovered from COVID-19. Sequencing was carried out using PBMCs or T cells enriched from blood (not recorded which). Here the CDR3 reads CASSQDRPLQSSGNTIYF. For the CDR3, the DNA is TGTGCCAGCAGCCAAGATCGTCCTTTACAGTCTTCTGGAAACACCATATATTTT.